The rows below give T cell receptor beta chains drawn from one sample of a study of T cells in Graves' hyperthyroidism and ophthalmopathy. TCRdb reprocessed the multiplex PCR reads with MiXCR, giving one entry per CDR3 protein. The repertoire holds approximately 600,000 distinct CDR3 sequences, with roughly 17% as singletons. Sequences were obtained from blood. The source of these receptors is a woman under 40 with Graves' hyperthyroidism. Both conserved end residues are part of each CDR3. Fields, in order: CDR3 protein, CDR3 DNA, J gene, V gene, D gene, clone size. The D gene is left open where the match is weak. The listing skips clone size in some rows; elsewhere it reads once, few, many or a size class.

CASTTTGQINNYGYTF | TGTGCCAGCACTACTACCGGACAGATCAACAACTATGGCTACACCTTC | TRBJ1-2 | TRBV6-2/TRBV6-3 | - | many
CASSLTGMEESPLHF | TGTGCCAGCAGCTTAACAGGGATGGAGGAATCACCCCTCCACTTT | TRBJ1-6 | TRBV11-2 | - | -
CASTTFEGGSQFF | TGTGCCAGCACAACCTTCGAGGGAGGGTCGCAGTTCTTC | TRBJ2-1 | TRBV28 | TRBD2 | many
CASSYPEPHRDEQYF | TGTGCCAGCAGTTATCCCGAACCCCACAGGGATGAGCAGTACTTC | TRBJ2-7 | TRBV12-3/TRBV12-4 | - | many
CSARDGLAGEQFF | TGCAGTGCTAGAGATGGACTAGCGGGGGAGCAGTTCTTC | TRBJ2-1 | TRBV20-1 | TRBD2 | many
CSARGTLGLDFYEQYF | TGCAGTGCTAGGGGTACGTTAGGGCTCGACTTCTACGAGCAGTACTTC | TRBJ2-7 | TRBV20-1 | - | few
CASSPRVGTGGGETQYF | TGTGCCAGCAGCCCGAGGGTCGGGACAGGGGGCGGAGAGACCCAGTACTTC | TRBJ2-5 | TRBV3-1 | TRBD1 | -
CASSDWTEQETQYF | TGTGCCAGCAGTGACTGGACAGAACAAGAGACCCAGTACTTC | TRBJ2-5 | TRBV6-1 | - | -
CASSEARGLGSYEQYF | TGTGCCAGCAGTGAAGCCAGGGGACTAGGGTCCTACGAGCAGTACTTC | TRBJ2-7 | TRBV2 | TRBD2 | many
CAWTEGPNTGELFF | TGTGCCTGGACGGAGGGCCCGAACACCGGGGAGCTGTTTTTT | TRBJ2-2 | TRBV30 | - | many
CSGKRAGSTDTQYF | TGCAGCGGAAAAAGAGCGGGCAGCACAGATACGCAGTATTTT | TRBJ2-3 | TRBV29-1 | - | -
CASSQGHPGELFF | TGTGCCAGCAGCCAAGGGCACCCCGGGGAGCTGTTTTTT | TRBJ2-2 | TRBV3-1 | - | few
CASSSERLGGFTDTQYF | TGTGCCAGCAGTTCAGAACGACTAGGGGGTTTCACAGATACGCAGTATTTT | TRBJ2-3 | TRBV2 | - | many
CASSPSAGLADYYNEQFF | TGTGCCAGCAGCCCCAGCGCCGGACTAGCGGATTACTACAATGAGCAGTTCTTC | TRBJ2-1 | TRBV11-2 | TRBD2 | -
CSVRGGNTEAFF | TGCAGTGTCCGGGGGGGGAACACTGAAGCTTTCTTT | TRBJ1-1 | TRBV20-1 | - | -
CSASLDRGYGYAF | TGCAGTGCTAGCCTGGACAGGGGCTATGGCTACGCCTTC | TRBJ1-2 | TRBV20-1 | TRBD1 | -
CASSLRGPNSPLHF | TGTGCCAGCAGCCTGCGGGGCCCAAATTCACCCCTCCACTTT | TRBJ1-6 | TRBV27 | - | few
CASSPVMNTEAFF | TGTGCCAGCAGCCCGGTCATGAACACTGAAGCTTTCTTT | TRBJ1-1 | TRBV11-2 | - | many
CASRQDEGTGSTEAFF | TGTGCCAGCCGCCAAGATGAAGGGACAGGGAGCACTGAAGCTTTCTTT | TRBJ1-1 | TRBV4-2 | TRBD1 | -
CASSLDFRPTSNQPQHF | TGTGCCAGCAGCTTAGATTTTAGACCGACGAGCAATCAGCCCCAGCATTTT | TRBJ1-5 | TRBV7-2 | - | many
CASTRQGIYEQYF | TGTGCCAGCACCAGACAGGGGATCTACGAGCAGTACTTC | TRBJ2-7 | TRBV7-4 | TRBD1 | many
CASSQVDTQYF | TGTGCCAGCAGCCAGGTCGATACGCAGTATTTT | TRBJ2-3 | TRBV3-1 | - | many
CASSVLHGGGSPLHF | TGTGCCAGCAGTGTCCTACACGGCGGAGGATCACCCCTCCACTTT | TRBJ1-6 | TRBV6-1 | - | -
CATSLSTGQAFF | TGTGCCACCAGCTTATCAACAGGGCAGGCTTTCTTT | TRBJ1-1 | TRBV24-1 | - | few
CASSLAGLASYNEQFF | TGCGCCAGCAGCTTGGCCGGGCTAGCATCCTACAATGAGCAGTTCTTC | TRBJ2-1 | TRBV5-1 | - | -
CASSLTPRAKGSTDTQYF | TGTGCCAGCTCACTCACACCCCGGGCGAAGGGGAGCACAGATACGCAGTATTTT | TRBJ2-3 | TRBV18 | - | few
CASSYAPWGVGHTF | TGTGCCAGCAGTTACGCACCTTGGGGGGTAGGCCACACCTTC | TRBJ1-2 | TRBV6-9 | - | -
CASSHLRTSGSFEQFF | TGTGCCAGCAGTCACCTGAGGACTAGCGGGAGTTTTGAGCAGTTCTTC | TRBJ2-1 | TRBV6-2/TRBV6-3 | TRBD2 | -
CASSSSPRNEQFF | TGCGCCAGCAGCTCCTCTCCCCGAAATGAGCAGTTCTTC | TRBJ2-1 | TRBV5-1 | - | -
CASSVPGLRTDTQYF | TGTGCCAGCAGTGTTCCAGGGCTCCGCACAGATACGCAGTATTTT | TRBJ2-3 | TRBV2 | - | many
CASSEYRDTGELFF | TGTGCCAGCAGTGAATACAGGGACACCGGGGAGCTGTTTTTT | TRBJ2-2 | TRBV25-1 | - | many
CATATGPTYEQYF | TGTGCCACCGCGACAGGTCCGACCTACGAGCAGTACTTC | TRBJ2-7 | TRBV28 | - | many
CASSISMNTEAFF | TGTGCCAGCAGCATATCTATGAACACTGAAGCTTTCTTT | TRBJ1-1 | TRBV19 | - | many
CASSPHDGQGDQPQHF | TGTGCCAGTAGTCCGCACGATGGACAGGGGGATCAGCCCCAGCATTTT | TRBJ1-5 | TRBV19 | TRBD1 | -
CASSLGTSGGEQFF | TGTGCCAGCAGCTTAGGGACTAGCGGAGGTGAGCAGTTCTTC | TRBJ2-1 | TRBV11-2 | TRBD2 | many
CASSEGLAGISYNEQFF | TGCGCCAGCAGCGAGGGACTAGCGGGAATCTCCTACAATGAGCAGTTCTTC | TRBJ2-1 | TRBV4-1 | TRBD2 | few
CASSRGREPPTDTQYF | TGTGCCAGCAGTCGTGGGAGGGAGCCTCCCACAGATACGCAGTATTTT | TRBJ2-3 | TRBV6-2/TRBV6-3 | TRBD2 | -
CASGPGGGSPLHF | TGTGCTAGTGGTCCGGGTGGGGGCTCACCCCTCCACTTT | TRBJ1-6 | TRBV12-5 | - | few
CASRLQGHQETQYF | TGTGCCAGCAGGCTCCAGGGGCACCAAGAGACCCAGTACTTC | TRBJ2-5 | TRBV2 | - | many
CASSWGQGGSQHF | TGTGCCAGCAGTTGGGGACAGGGAGGTTCCCAGCATTTT | TRBJ1-5 | TRBV12-3/TRBV12-4 | TRBD1 | -
CSVELQVGELFF | TGCAGCGTTGAGCTACAGGTCGGGGAGCTGTTTTTT | TRBJ2-2 | TRBV29-1 | - | -
CASSDTEISYEQYF | TGTGCCAGCAGCGACACAGAGATCTCCTACGAGCAGTACTTC | TRBJ2-7 | TRBV7-3 | - | many
CASSLLGQGSAEAFF | TGTGCCAGCAGTTTATTGGGTCAGGGGAGCGCTGAAGCTTTCTTT | TRBJ1-1 | TRBV28 | - | many
CSVFTSGRGNEQFF | TGCAGCGTTTTTACTAGCGGGAGGGGTAATGAGCAGTTCTTC | TRBJ2-1 | TRBV29-1 | TRBD2 | -
CASKSRDGNTEAFF | TGTGCCAGTAAGAGCCGGGACGGGAACACTGAAGCTTTCTTT | TRBJ1-1 | TRBV3-1 | - | many
CSARDGGQFF | TGCAGTGCTAGAGACGGGGGGCAGTTCTTC | TRBJ2-1 | TRBV20-1 | - | many
CSARFDGNTEAFF | TGCAGTGCCAGGTTTGACGGGAACACTGAAGCTTTCTTT | TRBJ1-1 | TRBV20-1 | - | many
CSARASGSNTGELFF | TGCAGTGCTAGAGCCTCCGGGTCGAACACCGGGGAGCTGTTTTTT | TRBJ2-2 | TRBV20-1 | - | many
CASSLLGMNEQFF | TGTGCCAGCTCCCTCCTGGGCATGAATGAGCAGTTCTTC | TRBJ2-1 | TRBV18 | - | many
CASSLDAQREYEQYF | TGTGCCAGCAGCTTAGATGCCCAGCGGGAATACGAGCAGTACTTC | TRBJ2-7 | TRBV11-3 | TRBD2 | many
CASSLLASGTSGANVLTF | TGCGCCAGCAGCTTGTTGGCTAGCGGGACCTCTGGGGCCAACGTCCTGACTTTC | TRBJ2-6 | TRBV5-1 | TRBD2 | few
CASSLGTALNEQFF | TGTGCCAGCAGCTTGGGGACAGCCCTCAATGAGCAGTTCTTC | TRBJ2-1 | TRBV5-6 | - | -
CAWKIGSMNTEAFF | TGTGCCTGGAAGATAGGCAGCATGAACACTGAAGCTTTCTTT | TRBJ1-1 | TRBV30 | - | -
CASSLLGTQPSGELFF | TGCGCCAGCAGCTTGTTGGGGACACAACCCTCCGGGGAGCTGTTTTTT | TRBJ2-2 | TRBV5-1 | - | -
CAWSTWTGGAFF | TGTGCCTGGAGTACTTGGACAGGCGGGGCTTTCTTT | TRBJ1-1 | TRBV30 | TRBD1 | few